The following is a TCR beta chain sequence with its context. The antigen remains unidentified. Germline trimming cut 8 bases from V and 4 bases from J; bases unmatched to any gene: 20. Germline lookup yields CDR1 GTSNPN and CDR2 SVGIG (reference sequence). CDR3 length equals 17 residues. The data derive from a study of siplizumab effects on memory and regulatory T cells. Study-wide points: Naive T cell populations appeared to exhibit greater diversity than memory cells and appeared to be major alloresponse contributors. In controls, around 30% of mappable alloreactive CD4+ clones were Treg-derived on average, versus approximately 70% with siplizumab. Unstimulated subsets captured only a minor fraction of alloreactive clones.

Only in-frame clones appear in the TCRdb table, and some are missing; sequencing was by immunoSEQ multiplex PCR. The sample shows about 100,000 clones, approximately 91% of them seen only once. This rearrangement joins TRBV30 to TRBJ1-2; 9 positions agree with TRBD1. The sequenced sample was CD4+ T cells sorted from blood. This sequence was found in a human donor in good health. Some clones in this sample may be carry-over from other donors' samples. CDR3 sequence (DNA): TGTGCCGGCCCTCCGCCGGACAGGGGAAACAAAGCCTATGGCTACACCTTC. It yields the protein CAGPPPDRGNKAYGYTF.